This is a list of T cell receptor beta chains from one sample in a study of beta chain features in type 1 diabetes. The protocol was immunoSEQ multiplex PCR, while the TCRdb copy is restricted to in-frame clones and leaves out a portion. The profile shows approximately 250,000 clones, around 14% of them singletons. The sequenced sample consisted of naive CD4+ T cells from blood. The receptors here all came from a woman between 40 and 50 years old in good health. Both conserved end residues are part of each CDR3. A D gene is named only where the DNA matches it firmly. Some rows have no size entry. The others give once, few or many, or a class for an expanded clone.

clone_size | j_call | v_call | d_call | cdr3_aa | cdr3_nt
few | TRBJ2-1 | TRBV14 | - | CASSQLRTSEQFF | TGTGCCAGCAGCCAACTTCGGACATCAGAGCAGTTCTTC
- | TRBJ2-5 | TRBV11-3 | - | CASSLGSRLETQYF | TGTGCCAGCAGCTTAGGGAGTCGACTTGAGACCCAGTACTTC
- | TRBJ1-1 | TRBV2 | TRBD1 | CASSEQGVDTEAFF | TGTGCCAGCAGTGAACAGGGGGTTGACACTGAAGCTTTCTTT
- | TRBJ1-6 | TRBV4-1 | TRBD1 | CASSQEDRGSSYNSPLHF | TGCGCCAGCAGCCAAGAGGACAGGGGGAGCTCCTATAATTCACCCCTCCACTTT
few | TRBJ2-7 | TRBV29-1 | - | CSVRGRSSYEQYF | TGCAGCGTTAGGGGCCGGAGCTCCTACGAGCAGTACTTC
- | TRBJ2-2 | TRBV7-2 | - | CASSSSDYRGGELFF | TGTGCCAGCAGCTCCTCGGACTACCGTGGCGGGGAGCTGTTTTTT
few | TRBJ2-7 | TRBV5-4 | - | CASSRGQSYEQYF | TGTGCCAGCAGCCGAGGACAGTCCTACGAGCAGTACTTC
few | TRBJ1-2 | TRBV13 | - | CASSYRGGASRGYTF | TGTGCCAGCAGCTACCGGGGGGGCGCGAGTCGTGGCTACACCTTC
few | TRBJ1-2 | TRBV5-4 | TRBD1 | CASSRGQDLYGYTF | TGTGCCAGCAGCCGGGGACAGGACTTATATGGCTACACCTTC
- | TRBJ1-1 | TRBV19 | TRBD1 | CASSLSTGGTTEAFF | TGTGCCAGTAGTCTCTCAACAGGGGGCACAACTGAAGCTTTCTTT
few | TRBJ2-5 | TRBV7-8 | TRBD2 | CASSLVAGGQETQYF | TGTGCCAGCAGCTTAGTCGCGGGGGGCCAAGAGACCCAGTACTTC
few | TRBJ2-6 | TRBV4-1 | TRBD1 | CASSLGQGASGANVLTF | TGCGCCAGCAGCCTTGGACAGGGGGCCTCTGGGGCCAACGTCCTGACTTTC
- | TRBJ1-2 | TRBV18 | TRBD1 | CASSQGQGASNYGYTF | TGTGCCAGCTCACAAGGACAGGGAGCGTCAAACTATGGCTACACCTTC
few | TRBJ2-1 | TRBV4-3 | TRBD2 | CASSPKRGGRNEQFF | TGCGCCAGCAGCCCTAAGCGGGGGGGCCGTAATGAGCAGTTCTTC
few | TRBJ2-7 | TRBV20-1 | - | CSVWTDYEQYF | TGCAGTGTCTGGACAGACTACGAGCAGTACTTC
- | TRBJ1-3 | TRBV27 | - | CASTLRGAGPTAFSGNTIYF | TGTGCCAGCACCCTTAGGGGAGCGGGACCGACCGCCTTCTCTGGAAACACCATATATTTT
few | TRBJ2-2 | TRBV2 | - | CASTVTGELFF | TGTGCCAGCACTGTTACCGGGGAGCTGTTTTTT
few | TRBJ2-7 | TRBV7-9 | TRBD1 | CASSPGQGPTYEQYF | TGTGCCAGCAGCCCCGGACAGGGCCCAACCTACGAGCAGTACTTC
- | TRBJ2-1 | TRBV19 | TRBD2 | CASSQDPRGVSYNEQFF | TGTGCCAGTAGCCAGGACCCCCGGGGGGTATCCTACAATGAGCAGTTCTTC
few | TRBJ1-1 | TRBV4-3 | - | CASSQEWGGGGAFF | TGCGCCAGCAGCCAAGAGTGGGGGGGCGGTGGAGCTTTCTTT
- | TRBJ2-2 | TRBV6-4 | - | CASSPEGGVGELFF | TGTGCCAGCAGCCCGGAAGGGGGGGTCGGGGAGCTGTTTTTT
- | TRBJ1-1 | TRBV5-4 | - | CASSLSFGGTEAFF | TGTGCCAGCAGCTTATCTTTTGGAGGCACTGAAGCTTTCTTT
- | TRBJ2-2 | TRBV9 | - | CASSVVFGELFF | TGTGCCAGCAGCGTAGTATTCGGGGAGCTGTTTTTT
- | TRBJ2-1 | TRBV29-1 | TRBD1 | CSVGGQGLGLGQFF | TGCAGCGTTGGAGGACAGGGGTTAGGTTTAGGGCAGTTCTTC
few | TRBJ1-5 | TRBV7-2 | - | CASSFLYQPQHF | TGTGCCAGCAGCTTCCTTTATCAGCCCCAGCATTTT